A single sample gave rise to the 21 T cell receptor beta chains below, sequenced in a study of blood T cell repertoires in COVID-19. Assay: immunoSEQ multiplex PCR; the TCRdb copy retains only in-frame clones and omits some. Of fewer than 100,000 clones in the sample, roughly nine tenths were seen once. The sequencing sample was made of peripheral blood. The receptors here all came from a man in his 70s with acute or convalescent COVID-19.

The table lists this clone with a count of one. The chain couples TRBV6-5 to TRBJ1-1, with D maybe TRBD1 (6 bases). The germline V and J ends were trimmed by 5 bases and 3 bases, with 16 bases remaining between them. CDR3 length: 15 residues. CDR1 and CDR2 (germline): MNHEY, SVGAGI. The CDR3 coding sequence is TGTGCCAGCAGTCTAACGGCGGGGGCCCACACTGAAGCTTTCTTT. Amino acid sequence: CASSLTAGAHTEAFF.

The chain uses TRBV2 and TRBJ1-4, with 8 positions matching TRBD1. The CDR3 consists of 14 residues. With 7 bases clipped from V and 7 bases from J, the junction kept 8 bases outside the gene matches. Looked up from germline, CDR1 is SNHLY and CDR2 is FYNNEI. CDR3 coding DNA: TGTGCCAGCACCTGGGACAGGTTTACTGAAAAACTGTTTTTT. Protein sequence: CASTWDRFTEKLFF.

V is TRBV15 and J is TRBJ1-5; 12 bases line up with TRBD1. The CDR3 contains 17 residues. The J segment lost 2 bases and the V segment lost 3 bases, leaving 5 bases of the junction unmatched. Germline V gives CDR1 LNHNV, CDR2 YYDKDF (reference sequence). CDR3 coding DNA: TGTGCCACCAGCAGCTGGGGACAGGGGGCGGGCAATCAGCCCCAGCATTTT. Its protein is CATSSWGQGAGNQPQHF.

The chain is built from TRBV15 and TRBJ2-5; D uncertain. V lost 5 bases and J 0 bases, leaving 4 bases between the germline ends. Germline V gene lookup returns CDR1 LNHNV and CDR2 YYDKDF (reference sequence). CDR3 length: 12 residues. CDR3 amino acids: CATSPYQETQYF. CDR3 nucleotide sequence: TGTGCCACCAGCCCCTACCAAGAGACCCAGTACTTC.

The chain has TRBV18 and TRBJ2-7, with 14 bases identical to TRBD2. V dropped 6 bases and J dropped 3; count of bases not matched to a gene: 7. Per germline, CDR1 KGHSH and CDR2 LQKENI. The CDR3 sequence is 16 residues long. CDR3: CASSRRLAGGNYEQYF. CDR3 bases: TGTGCCAGCTCTCGAAGACTAGCGGGGGGGAACTACGAGCAGTACTTC.

This rearrangement joins TRBV27 to TRBJ1-6; D is undetermined. Germline-derived CDR1 and CDR2 are MNHEY and SMNVEV (reference sequence). The CDR3 has 13 amino acids. Trimming stripped 3 bases from V and 6 bases from J, with 6 bases between. The CDR3 DNA reads TGTGCCAGCAGTTTCGAGGGTAATTCACCCCTCCACTTT. It codes for CASSFEGNSPLHF.

This sequence joins TRBV5-1 and TRBJ2-2; possibly TRBD1 for D (6 bases). This CDR3 contains 16 residues. V lost 4 bases and J 0 bases, leaving 13 bases between the germline ends. Germline V gives CDR1 SGHRS, CDR2 YFSETQ. CDR3 bases: TGCGCCAGCAGCCCACAAACAGGGACGAACACCGGGGAGCTGTTTTTT. As protein: CASSPQTGTNTGELFF.

The chain is built from TRBV9 and TRBJ2-1; 8 nucleotides line up with TRBD2. There are 15 residues in the CDR3. V shed 0 bases, J shed 6 bases, and the junction held 5 bases outside the gene matches. Germline assignment: CDR1 SGDLS and CDR2 YYNGEE. As DNA, the CDR3 is TGTGCCAGCAGCGTAGAACTAGCGGCTCCCAATGAGCAGTTCTTC. This translates into CASSVELAAPNEQFF.

This chain connects TRBV3-1 (or the pseudogene TRBV3-2) to TRBJ1-4; the D gene is possibly TRBD1 (5 bases). Germline V gene sequence: CDR1 LGHDT, CDR2 YNNKEL (reference sequence). Trimming left V 1 base short and J 4 bases short, with 13 bases between. The CDR3 length is 16 residues. This CDR3 reads CASSQVHDSHNEKLFF. As DNA, the CDR3 is TGTGCCAGCAGCCAAGTGCACGACAGCCATAATGAAAAACTGTTTTTT.

The chain recombines TRBV28 with TRBJ2-2; TRBD2 agrees at 13 bases. Germline V gene lookup returns CDR1 MDHEN and CDR2 SYDVKM. V gave up 2 bases and J gave up 2 bases; unmatched junction bases: 11. The CDR3 is 20 amino acids. This chain's CDR3 is CASSLNRLGLAGPNTGELFF. In DNA, the CDR3 is TGTGCCAGCAGTTTAAACCGGTTGGGACTAGCGGGACCTAACACCGGGGAGCTGTTTTTT.

The CDR3 DNA sequence: TGTGCCAGCAGCTTAAGGACAGCCCAAGAGACCCAGTACTTC. Translation gives CASSLRTAQETQYF. The chain joins TRBV5-4 to TRBJ2-5, with D possibly matching TRBD1 (6 bases). Germline lookup yields CDR1 SGHNT and CDR2 YYREEE (reference sequence). The V end lost 2 bases, the J end lost 1 base, and 9 bases lay between the germline ends. The CDR3 sequence is 14 residues long.

The CDR3 spells CASRISGGNTGELFF. The CDR3 coding sequence is TGTGCCAGCAGGATTAGCGGGGGAAACACCGGGGAGCTGTTTTTT. This chain connects TRBV6-6 to TRBJ2-2; TRBD2 agrees at 9 bases. The CDR3 runs 15 residues. With V trimmed by 6 bases and J by 2 bases, 4 bases remained unmatched. Germline-derived CDR1 and CDR2 are MNHNY and SVGAGI (reference sequence).

The chain links TRBV6-5 to TRBJ1-3; D is perhaps TRBD1 (6 bases). Germline V CDR1 and CDR2: MNHEY, SVGAGI. The V gene lost 11 bases and the J gene lost 4 bases, with 21 bases spanning the gap. This CDR3 spans 15 amino acids. This chain's CDR3 is CAAARGGAEGNTIYF. CDR3 bases: TGTGCCGCAGCCAGGGGAGGGGCGGAAGGAAACACCATATATTTT.

This clone was seen just once. V usage is TRBV4-1 and J usage is TRBJ2-7; 9 bases line up with TRBD1. From germline, CDR1 is MGHRA and CDR2 YSYEKL. The CDR3 is 15 residues long. V shed 0 bases, J shed 2 bases, and the junction held 2 bases outside the gene matches. The CDR3 nucleotides read TGCGCCAGCAGCCAAGAGGACAGGGGAGCCTACGAGCAGTACGTC. Translating it yields CASSQEDRGAYEQYV.

The V gene is TRBV27, the J gene TRBJ1-4; 11 bases line up with TRBD1. Germline V gene sequence: CDR1 MNHEY, CDR2 SMNVEV (reference sequence). The trim removed 5 bases at V and 10 bases at J, leaving 6 bases unmatched. CDR3 length equals 14 residues. The CDR3 sequence: CASSPDRGLGKLFF. The CDR3, as DNA: TGTGCCAGCAGTCCGGACAGGGGGCTGGGAAAACTGTTTTTT. The complete variable domain, with remaining parts taken from reference TRBV27 and TRBJ1-4, reads EAQVTQNPRYLITVTGKKLTVTCSQNMNHEYMSWYRQDPGLGLRQIYYSMNVEVTDKGDVPEGYKVSRKEKRNFPLILESPSPNQTSLYFCASSPDRGLGKLFFGSGTQLSVL.

V and J are TRBV11-2 and TRBJ1-5; a possible D gene is TRBD1 (5 bases). The CDR3 has 13 amino acids. Germline loops: CDR1 SGHAT, CDR2 FQNNGV. V was shortened by 4 bases and J by 10 bases, with 14 bases between the two germline ends. This CDR3 reads CASSSDGAGPQHF. CDR3 bases: TGTGCCAGCAGCTCGGACGGGGCGGGACCCCAGCATTTT.

V gene TRBV6-5 combines with J gene TRBJ1-1; D call uncertain. The CDR3 sequence is 14 residues long. Trimming removed 0 bases from V and 4 bases from J, with 9 bases in between. CDR1 and CDR2 from the germline V gene are MNHEY and SVGAGI. CDR3 DNA: TGTGCCAGCAGTTACTCGAGACGGAGCACTGAAGCTTTCTTT. Amino acids: CASSYSRRSTEAFF.

The chain combines TRBV6-5 with TRBJ2-5; 11 bases agree with TRBD1. The CDR3 is 15 residues long. J was trimmed by 4 bases and V by 6 bases; bases with no gene match: 7. Germline V gene data show CDR1 as MNHEY and CDR2 as SVGAGI. The CDR3 DNA is TGTGCCAGCAGCCAGGACAGGGGGCTTGCAGAGACCCAGTACTTC. Amino acids: CASSQDRGLAETQYF.

The chain combines TRBV19 with TRBJ1-1, with 9 bases lining up with TRBD1. The CDR3 covers 18 residues. In germline, CDR1 is LNHDA, CDR2 SQIVND (reference sequence). The ends lost 1 base at V and 1 base at J; junction bases unmatched: 10. The CDR3 DNA reads TGTGCCAGTAGTATAGGACTAGGGATGGGACAGGGGAACACTGAAGCTTTCTTT. It encodes CASSIGLGMGQGNTEAFF.

This clone was recorded only once. This CDR3 reads CSVGGRNGYTF. The CDR3 nucleotides are TGCAGTGTCGGAGGAAGAAATGGCTACACCTTC. This chain joins TRBV20-1 and TRBJ1-2; D gene unclear. This CDR3 is 11 amino acids long. Germline loops: CDR1 DFQATT, CDR2 SNEGSKA (reference sequence). V was pared by 7 bases and J by 6 bases, with 12 bases between.

This chain connects TRBV5-4 to TRBJ2-5, with 8 bases aligning to TRBD1. This CDR3 region has 15 residues. Trimming at V came to 2 bases and at J to 2 bases, leaving 5 bases not matched to a gene. Germline assignment: CDR1 SGHNT and CDR2 YYREEE (reference sequence). In DNA form, the CDR3 reads TGTGCCAGCAGCTTTGATCAGGGGGCGCAAGAGACCCAGTACTTC. Translation: CASSFDQGAQETQYF.